A selection of T cell receptor beta chains follows, all from one sample in a study of identical twins. TCRdb passed the 5' RACE reads through MiXCR, listing each CDR3 protein once. The sample has around 1.7 million distinct CDR3 sequences, about 30% seen once. Sequenced sample: cord blood. All receptors derive from a newborn girl in good health. Both conserved end residues are part of each CDR3.

V gene: TRBV10-3; J gene: TRBJ1-3; CDR3 protein: CAISESWQSSGNTIYF
V gene: TRBV20-1; J gene: TRBJ2-1; CDR3 protein: CSARFFSRGGSEQFF
V gene: TRBV29-1; J gene: TRBJ1-1; CDR3 protein: CSVVATGVTEAFF
V gene: TRBV27; J gene: TRBJ1-2; CDR3 protein: CASSSRDRSNYGYTF
V gene: TRBV29-1; J gene: TRBJ1-5; CDR3 protein: CSVERSGTGGLDQPQHF
V gene: TRBV11-1; J gene: TRBJ1-1; CDR3 protein: CTSSRVGFSYNEQFFGPGTTEAFF
V gene: TRBV7-2; J gene: .; CDR3 protein: CASSLDNLSGRYEQYF
V gene: TRBV12-3/TRBV12-4; J gene: .; CDR3 protein: CASSSRPTKTNNEQYF
V gene: TRBV5-1; J gene: TRBJ1-2; CDR3 protein: CASSLTMGYGCTF
V gene: TRBV12-3/TRBV12-4; J gene: TRBJ2-1; CDR3 protein: CASSSYDRAHEQFF
V gene: TRBV29-1; J gene: TRBJ1-4; CDR3 protein: CSVEGTTGATNEKLFF
V gene: TRBV29-1; J gene: TRBJ1-2; CDR3 protein: CSVEVGTGLTHATF
V gene: TRBV4-2; J gene: TRBJ2-3; CDR3 protein: CASSLGLAGGLPTDTQYF
V gene: TRBV9; J gene: TRBJ1-1; CDR3 protein: CASSPRTETLNTEAFF
V gene: TRBV27; J gene: TRBJ2-7; CDR3 protein: CASSFVTLAGNEQYF
V gene: TRBV28; J gene: TRBJ1-1; CDR3 protein: CASSAMGRVWRFTEAFF
V gene: TRBV6-1; J gene: TRBJ1-2; CDR3 protein: CASSEGRLANYGYTF
V gene: TRBV29-1; J gene: TRBJ2-6; CDR3 protein: CSVAGPVSSGANVLTF
V gene: TRBV12-3/TRBV12-4; J gene: TRBJ2-3; CDR3 protein: CASSWGQGVSPSTDTQYF
V gene: TRBV20-1; J gene: TRBJ2-3; CDR3 protein: CSASAPLALPDTQYF
V gene: TRBV15; J gene: TRBJ2-5; CDR3 protein: CATSTTRTSGFQETQYF
V gene: TRBV7-9; J gene: TRBJ2-1; CDR3 protein: CASSLRGLAGGGVTNEQFF
V gene: TRBV20-1; J gene: TRBJ2-1; CDR3 protein: CSALYRKGVNEQFF
V gene: TRBV5-1; J gene: TRBJ2-7; CDR3 protein: CASTSENYEQYF
V gene: TRBV7-2; J gene: TRBJ2-3; CDR3 protein: CASSSRRGTDTQYF
V gene: TRBV6-5; J gene: TRBJ1-1; CDR3 protein: CASTRDRVYRRAFF
V gene: TRBV20-1; J gene: TRBJ2-4; CDR3 protein: CSARDLLAGGRNIQYF
V gene: TRBV5-6; J gene: TRBJ2-4; CDR3 protein: CASSLWTGQDIQYF
V gene: TRBV9; J gene: TRBJ2-1; CDR3 protein: CASSAWGGTYNEQFF
V gene: TRBV24-1; J gene: TRBJ2-1; CDR3 protein: CATSDGLAGGNEQFF
V gene: TRBV19; J gene: TRBJ2-3; CDR3 protein: CASQNTDTQYF
V gene: TRBV12-3/TRBV12-4; J gene: TRBJ1-1; CDR3 protein: CASSFVGEAFF
V gene: TRBV4-2; J gene: TRBJ2-1; CDR3 protein: CASSQGTGLGEQFF
V gene: TRBV9; J gene: TRBJ2-3; CDR3 protein: CASSTRGDTQYF
V gene: TRBV10-3; J gene: TRBJ2-2; CDR3 protein: CAISPQGTNTGELFF
V gene: TRBV14; J gene: TRBJ1-2; CDR3 protein: CASSFRTGSYGYTF
V gene: TRBV7-9; J gene: TRBJ1-2; CDR3 protein: CASSPRQQPNYGYTF
V gene: TRBV6-5; J gene: TRBJ2-1; CDR3 protein: CASSLTLAAYNEQFF
V gene: TRBV7-2; J gene: TRBJ1-4; CDR3 protein: CASSVRQALNEKLFF
V gene: TRBV5-1; J gene: TRBJ2-1; CDR3 protein: CASSLELVRFDEQFF
V gene: TRBV20-1; J gene: TRBJ2-5; CDR3 protein: CSARDRPLLARKETQYF
V gene: TRBV11-1; J gene: TRBJ1-1; CDR3 protein: CASSSGQGITEAFF
V gene: TRBV6-4; J gene: TRBJ1-2; CDR3 protein: CASSVEGLANYGYTF
V gene: TRBV24-1; J gene: TRBJ2-3; CDR3 protein: CATSLRDTQYF
V gene: TRBV11-2; J gene: TRBJ2-7; CDR3 protein: CASSPAGRLYEQYF
V gene: TRBV4-2; J gene: TRBJ2-5; CDR3 protein: CASSQDPGGEQETQYF